Shown below are 17 T cell receptor beta chains from a single sample sequenced in a study of blood T cells in healthy people across ages. Primed by a sample-barcoded 5' primer and a J-beta primer mix, a second PCR proceeded for about 6 to 11 cycles. TCRdb fed the 5' RACE reads into MiXCR, producing one record per CDR3 protein. The profile shows about 830,000 distinct CDR3 sequences, approximately 67% of them singletons. Sequencing input: blood. The receptors originated from a man aged 30 to 39 in good health.

V usage is TRBV28 and J usage is TRBJ2-5; possibly TRBD2 for D (6 bases). CDR3 length: 14 amino acids. V gave up 6 bases and J gave up 11 bases, with 22 bases separating them. Germline CDR1 MDHEN, CDR2 SYDVKM. For the CDR3, the DNA is TGTGCCAGCAGCCCTGGGGGAGGAGAGGTAGAGCAGTACTTC. Its translation: CASSPGGGEVEQYF.

This clonotype was seen a handful of times. The V and J genes are TRBV6-5 and TRBJ2-7; 12 bases agree with TRBD1. The length of the CDR3 is 15 residues. Germline loops: CDR1 MNHEY, CDR2 SVGAGI. Unmatched junction bases numbered 6, after V lost 6 bases and J lost 3 bases. The CDR3 coding sequence is TGTGCCAGCAGCTCCGGGACAGGGGGCTTCTACGAGCAGTACTTC. It yields the protein CASSSGTGGFYEQYF.

The chain is built from TRBV12-3 or TRBV12-4 and TRBJ2-3; D unresolved. The V and J ends lost 3 bases and 3 bases respectively, with 7 bases between them. The CDR3 totals 13 residues. The CDR3 protein is CASSFLLTDTQYF. The CDR3 DNA is TGTGCCAGCAGTTTCCTTTTGACAGATACGCAGTATTTT.

This chain uses TRBV7-2 with TRBJ2-3; D is undetermined. V gave up 5 bases and J gave up 0 bases, with 12 bases separating them. The CDR3 totals 15 residues. In germline, CDR1 is SGHTA, CDR2 FQGNSA. The CDR3 spells CASSPRAQSTDTQYF. The CDR3 nucleotides are TGTGCCAGCAGCCCTCGAGCCCAAAGCACAGATACGCAGTATTTT.

The V call is TRBV6-6, the J call TRBJ1-6; the match to TRBD1 covers 9 bases. Germline V gives CDR1 MNHNY, CDR2 SVGAGI (reference sequence). Trimming removed 8 bases from V and 7 bases from J; junction bases left unmatched: 6. The CDR3 loop spans 14 amino acids. The CDR3 spells CASRDRELNSPLHF. The CDR3 DNA sequence: TGTGCCAGCCGGGACAGGGAATTAAATTCACCCCTCCACTTT.

This clonotype was counted a few times. The chain carries TRBV12-3 or TRBV12-4 and TRBJ2-3; the D is unclear. There are 11 residues in the CDR3. Trimming shortened V by 11 bases and J by 5 bases, and 11 bases separated the two germline ends. CDR3: CAGSSGDTQYF. CDR3 nucleotide sequence: TGTGCCGGCTCAAGTGGAGATACGCAGTATTTT.

V and J are TRBV20-1 and TRBJ2-7; perhaps D is TRBD1 or TRBD2 (5 bases each). The V gene lost 5 bases and the J gene lost 3 bases, with 8 bases spanning the gap. The CDR3 spans 11 residues. CDR1 DFQATT and CDR2 SNEGSKA come from the germline V gene (reference sequence). CDR3 DNA: TGCAGTGCTGGGGACGGCTACGAGCAGTACTTC. The encoded protein is CSAGDGYEQYF.

This clonotype has a handful of counts. The rearrangement uses TRBV7-9 and TRBJ2-7, with D possibly being TRBD2 (6 bases). The CDR3 extends over 14 amino acids. Trimming left V 3 bases short and J 3 bases short, with 12 bases between. CDR1 SEHNR and CDR2 FQNEAQ come from the germline V gene (reference sequence). CDR3 sequence: CASSLSGDLYEQYF. DNA of the CDR3: TGTGCCAGCAGCTTGTCGGGGGACCTCTACGAGCAGTACTTC.

The chain employs TRBV7-2 and TRBJ1-4, with D possibly being TRBD1 (6 bases). Trimming shortened V by 2 bases and J by 7 bases, and 11 bases separated the two germline ends. From germline, CDR1 is SGHTA and CDR2 FQGNSA. The CDR3 is made up of 14 amino acids. CDR3 nucleotides: TGTGCCAGCAGCTTACCGATACAGGGTGAAAAACTGTTTTTT. Protein sequence: CASSLPIQGEKLFF. The full variable domain, rest sourced from reference TRBV7-2 and TRBJ1-4, is GAGVSQSPSNKVTEKGKDVELRCDPISGHTALYWYRQSLGQGLEFLIYFQGNSAPDKSGLPSDRFSAERTGGSVSTLTIQRTQQEDSAVYLCASSLPIQGEKLFFGSGTQLSVL.

The genes are TRBV20-1 and TRBJ2-1; possibly TRBD2 for D (6 bases). The CDR3 sequence is 14 residues long. Trimming removed 5 bases from V and 9 bases from J, with 20 bases in between. Looked up from germline, CDR1 is DFQATT and CDR2 is SNEGSKA (reference sequence). CDR3 DNA: TGCAGTGCTCCTAGACTAGTTCTCGGTAGTGAGCAGTTCTTC. Residues: CSAPRLVLGSEQFF.

The V call is TRBV12-5, the J call TRBJ2-4; D not certain. In germline, CDR1 is LGHNT, CDR2 FRNRAP. The V end lost 0 bases, the J end lost 1 base, and 7 bases lay between the germline ends. The length of the CDR3 is 15 residues. The CDR3 DNA is TGTGCTAGTGGTTTGGTACGGTCGGCCAAAAACATTCAGTACTTC. Translated, it gives CASGLVRSAKNIQYF. The variable domain in full, completed from reference TRBV12-5 and TRBJ2-4, reads DARVTQTPRHKVTEMGQEVTMRCQPILGHNTVFWYRQTMMQGLELLAYFRNRAPLDDSGMPKDRFSAEMPDATLATLKIQPSEPRDSAVYFCASGLVRSAKNIQYFGAGTRLSVL.

This clonotype has just a few counts. This chain uses TRBV20-1 with TRBJ2-4; D not resolved. The germline V and J ends were trimmed by 3 bases and 7 bases, with 13 bases remaining between them. Germline V CDR1 and CDR2: DFQATT, SNEGSKA (reference sequence). This CDR3 region has 13 residues. CDR3 loop: CSASGMELNIQYF. Written as DNA, the CDR3 is TGCAGTGCTAGCGGAATGGAATTGAACATTCAGTACTTC.

This clonotype appeared a single time. The CDR3 nucleotides are TGCAGTGCTAGAGGATTGACAGGGGCAAAAAACATTCAGTACTTC. This gives the protein CSARGLTGAKNIQYF. V usage is TRBV20-1 and J usage is TRBJ2-4; TRBD1 aligns across 8 bases. The CDR3 contains 15 residues. In germline, CDR1 is DFQATT, CDR2 SNEGSKA (reference sequence). V shed 1 base, J shed 4 bases, and the junction held 6 bases outside the gene matches.

The gene calls are TRBV11-3 and TRBJ2-1; 14 bases agree with TRBD2. The V gene's germline CDR1 is SGHNT and CDR2 YENEEA. CDR3 size: 16 residues. Germline trimming cut 5 bases from V and 5 bases from J; bases unmatched to any gene: 5. This chain's CDR3 is CASSTGLAGGNNEQFF. The CDR3 region has the DNA TGTGCCAGCAGCACCGGACTAGCGGGGGGAAACAATGAGCAGTTCTTC.

The J gene is TRBJ2-1, the V gene TRBV15; no definite D call. Looked up from germline, CDR1 is LNHNV and CDR2 is YYDKDF (reference sequence). There are 13 residues in the CDR3. Deletions cut 3 bases from V and 10 bases from J, with 13 bases between. CDR3 in DNA: TGTGCCACCAGCAGGGATGGGGTCGGAGAGCAGTTCTTC. Amino acid sequence: CATSRDGVGEQFF. Drawing the rest from reference TRBV15 and TRBJ2-1, the complete variable domain is DAMVIQNPRYQVTQFGKPVTLSCSQTLNHNVMYWYQQKSSQAPKLLFHYYDKDFNNEADTPDNFQSRRPNTSFCFLDIRSPGLGDTAMYLCATSRDGVGEQFFGPGTRLTVL.

The chain couples TRBV28 to TRBJ2-5, with 8 bases that match TRBD1. The CDR3 loop spans 15 amino acids. The germline V gene encodes CDR1 MDHEN and CDR2 SYDVKM. With 5 bases clipped from V and 4 bases from J, the junction kept 9 bases outside the gene matches. This chain's CDR3 is CASSLSDREVETQYF. The DNA of the CDR3 is TGTGCCAGCAGTCTATCGGACAGGGAGGTAGAGACCCAGTACTTC.

This chain connects TRBV7-2 to TRBJ2-5, with D possibly TRBD1 on 5 matching bases. This CDR3 spans 15 amino acids. Trimming removed 0 bases at V and 1 base at J, with 9 bases between. In germline, CDR1 is SGHTA, CDR2 FQGNSA. This CDR3 is CASSLAGLAQETQYF. As DNA, the CDR3 is TGTGCCAGCAGCTTAGCGGGGCTTGCCCAAGAGACCCAGTACTTC.